This T cell receptor beta chain stems from a study of blood T cell repertoires in COVID-19. CDR1 is KGHSH, CDR2 LQKENI, per germline. J was trimmed by 0 bases and V by 2 bases; bases with no gene match: 4. This CDR3 is 16 amino acids long. This clone was seen a handful of times. This table comes from immunoSEQ multiplex PCR, and its TCRdb copy is limited to in-frame clones, with some not included. The sample has 90,000 or so clones; about 89% are singletons. The clonotype originates from a man between 60 and 70 years old with COVID-19, enrolled during active disease. The specimen sequenced was peripheral blood. This chain uses TRBV18 with TRBJ2-3, with 8 nucleotides matching TRBD2. The CDR3 DNA reads as TGTGCCAGCTCACCAAGGACGGGAGGGAGCACAGATACGCAGTATTTT. Amino acid sequence: CASSPRTGGSTDTQYF.